Sequencing of this T cell receptor beta chain was carried out in a study of T cell responses to AZD1222 COVID-19 vaccine. The CDR3 consists of 16 residues. Germline assignment: CDR1 DFQATT and CDR2 SNEGSKA (reference sequence). Trimming took 3 bases from V and 1 from J, leaving 17 bases between them. Clones were sequenced by immunoSEQ multiplex PCR, and TCRdb holds only the in-frame ones, with some missing. The table shows roughly 120,000 clones, with more than 70% occurring only once. The TCR comes from an adult in good health. V gene TRBV20-1 combines with J gene TRBJ2-3; D is perhaps TRBD1 or TRBD2 (6 bases each). The input for sequencing was peripheral blood, taken on day 0 of AZD1222 vaccination. CDR3 protein: CSASIPGGRGTDTQYF. CDR3 DNA sequence: TGCAGTGCTAGTATCCCCGGGGGCCGGGGCACAGATACGCAGTATTTT.